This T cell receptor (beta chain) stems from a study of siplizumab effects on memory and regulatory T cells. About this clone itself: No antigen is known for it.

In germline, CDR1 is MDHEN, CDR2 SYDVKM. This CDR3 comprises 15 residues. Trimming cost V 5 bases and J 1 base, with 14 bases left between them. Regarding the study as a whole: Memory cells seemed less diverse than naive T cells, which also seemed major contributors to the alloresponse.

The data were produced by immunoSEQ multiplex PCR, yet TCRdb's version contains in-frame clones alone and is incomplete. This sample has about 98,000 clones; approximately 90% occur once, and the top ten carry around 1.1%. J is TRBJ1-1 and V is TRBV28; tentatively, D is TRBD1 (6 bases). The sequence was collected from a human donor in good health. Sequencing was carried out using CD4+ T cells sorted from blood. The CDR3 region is CASSVGGHRNTEAFF. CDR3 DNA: TGTGCCAGCAGTGTAGGGGGACACAGGAACACTGAAGCTTTCTTT.